The next 10 T cell receptor beta chains were all read from a single sample in a study of shared clonotypes between healthy human individuals. Clones were read by immunoSEQ multiplex PCR, and TCRdb kept only the in-frame ones, dropping some. The sample consists of around 600,000 clones, 95% to 98% of them appearing once. Sequencing was performed on naive CD4+ T cells sorted from blood. As to subset: CD45RA+ positively selected. Receptor source: a woman in her twenties or thirties in good health.

DNA of the CDR3: TGTGCCAGCAGTGAATGGGGTGCGGGAGTAACCGAGCAGTACTTC. This sequence encodes CASSEWGAGVTEQYF. The rearrangement joins TRBV28 to TRBJ2-7; TRBD2 aligns across 7 bases. The V gene's germline CDR1 is MDHEN and CDR2 SYDVKM. The CDR3 spans 15 residues. Trimming took 5 bases from V and 6 from J; bases not matched to a gene: 13.

The rearrangement uses TRBV10-2 and TRBJ1-5; no clear D gene. V dropped 5 bases and J dropped 5 bases, with 10 bases sitting between them. Germline V gene data show CDR1 as WSHSY and CDR2 as SAAADI. This CDR3 region has 13 residues. CDR3 nucleotides: TGCGCCAGCAGTCGGACGGCAGATCAGCCCCAGCATTTT. Translating it yields CASSRTADQPQHF.

The V gene is TRBV5-1, the J gene TRBJ1-3; no firm D call. The CDR3 extends over 14 amino acids. In germline, CDR1 is SGHRS, CDR2 YFSETQ. V lost 6 bases and J lost 0, with 10 bases in between. CDR3 in DNA: TGCGCCAGCACAGACGGATTCTCTGGAAACACCATATATTTT. Its protein product is CASTDGFSGNTIYF.

This clone was found once. The CDR3 DNA reads TGTGCCAGCAAAACGACAGGGAAAGGCTACACCTTC. This codes for CASKTTGKGYTF. The chain links TRBV28 to TRBJ1-2; 7 bases are a match to TRBD1. From germline, CDR1 is MDHEN and CDR2 SYDVKM. Trimming cost V 7 bases and J 8 bases; bases outside gene matches: 7. The CDR3 sequence is 12 residues long.

The rearrangement joins TRBV5-1 to TRBJ1-1, with 7 bases matching TRBD1. The CDR3 totals 18 residues. Germline loops: CDR1 SGHRS, CDR2 YFSETQ. J lost 0 bases, V lost 0 bases, and 11 bases had no gene match. The CDR3 coding sequence is TGCGCCAGCAGCTTGGTATACGGGGACAGCTCTATGAACACTGAAGCTTTCTTT. Encoded protein: CASSLVYGDSSMNTEAFF.

The chain is built from TRBV28 and TRBJ1-2; D is uncertain. V lost 4 bases and J lost 0, with 12 bases in between. The germline V gene has CDR1 MDHEN and CDR2 SYDVKM. The CDR3 is 15 amino acids. The CDR3 here is CASSSPLGANYGYTF. The DNA of the CDR3 is TGTGCCAGCAGTTCCCCCCTGGGCGCTAACTATGGCTACACCTTC.

The chain recombines TRBV18 with TRBJ2-1, with 7 bases aligning to TRBD2. Looked up from germline, CDR1 is KGHSH and CDR2 is LQKENI. Trimming removed 3 bases from V and 0 bases from J; junction bases left unmatched: 5. CDR3 size: 16 residues. CDR3 in DNA: TGTGCCAGCTCACCTGGAGCGGGAAACTCCTACAATGAGCAGTTCTTC. Protein sequence: CASSPGAGNSYNEQFF.

J is TRBJ1-2 and V is TRBV2, with 10 bases that match TRBD1. J gave up 4 bases and V 6 bases, and 5 bases lay outside the gene matches. This CDR3 spans 14 amino acids. Germline-derived CDR1 and CDR2 are SNHLY and FYNNEI. CDR3 sequence reads: CASRGTGVGYGYTF. CDR3 in DNA: TGTGCCAGCAGAGGGACAGGGGTTGGCTATGGCTACACCTTC.

The chain's CDR3 is CASSLDFTNTGELFF. For the CDR3, the DNA is TGTGCCAGCAGCTTAGACTTTACGAACACCGGGGAGCTGTTTTTT. The V and J genes are TRBV7-7 and TRBJ2-2, with D unclear. Germline CDR1 SSHAT, CDR2 FNYEAQ (reference sequence). Trimming left V 1 base short and J 0 bases short, with 6 bases between. CDR3 size: 15 residues.

The rearrangement joins TRBV6-1 to TRBJ2-2, with no clear D. This CDR3 spans 13 amino acids. V lost 5 bases and J lost 1, with 5 bases in between. CDR1 is MNHNS and CDR2 is SASEGT in the germline V gene. This CDR3 is CASSTENTGELFF. The CDR3 coding sequence is TGTGCCAGCAGTACAGAGAACACCGGGGAGCTGTTTTTT.